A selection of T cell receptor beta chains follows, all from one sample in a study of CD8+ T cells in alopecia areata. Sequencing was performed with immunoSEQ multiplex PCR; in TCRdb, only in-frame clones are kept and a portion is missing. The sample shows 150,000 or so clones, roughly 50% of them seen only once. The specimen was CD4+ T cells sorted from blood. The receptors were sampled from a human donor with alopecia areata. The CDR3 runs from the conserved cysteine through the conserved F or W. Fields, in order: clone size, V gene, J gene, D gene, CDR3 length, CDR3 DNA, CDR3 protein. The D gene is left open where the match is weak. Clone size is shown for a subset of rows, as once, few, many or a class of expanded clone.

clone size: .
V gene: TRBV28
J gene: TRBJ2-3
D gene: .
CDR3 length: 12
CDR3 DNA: TGTGCCAGCAGTTCCTACACAGATACGCAGTATTTT
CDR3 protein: CASSSYTDTQYF

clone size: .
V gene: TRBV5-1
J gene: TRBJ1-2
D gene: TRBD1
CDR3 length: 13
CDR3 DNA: TGCGCCAGCACCGGGACAGGGGCCTATGGCTACACCTTC
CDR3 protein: CASTGTGAYGYTF

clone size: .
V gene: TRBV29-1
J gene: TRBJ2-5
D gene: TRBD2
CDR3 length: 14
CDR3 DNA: TGCAGCGTTGGACTAGCGGGAGTCCCAGAGACCCAGTACTTC
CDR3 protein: CSVGLAGVPETQYF

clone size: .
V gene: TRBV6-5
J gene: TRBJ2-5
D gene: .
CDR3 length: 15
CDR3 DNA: TGTGCCAGCAGTTACGACAAGATGTACCAAGAGACCCAGTACTTC
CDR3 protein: CASSYDKMYQETQYF

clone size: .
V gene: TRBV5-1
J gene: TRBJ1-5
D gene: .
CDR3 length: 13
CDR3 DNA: TGCGCCAGCAGCGTTGATAGCAATCAGCCCCAGCATTTT
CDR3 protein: CASSVDSNQPQHF

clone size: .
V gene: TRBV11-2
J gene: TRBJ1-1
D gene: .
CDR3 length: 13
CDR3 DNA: TGTGCCAGCAGCTTAGCCCTGAACACTGAAGCTTTCTTT
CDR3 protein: CASSLALNTEAFF

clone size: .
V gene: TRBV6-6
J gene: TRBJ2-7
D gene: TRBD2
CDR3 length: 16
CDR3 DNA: TGTGCCAGCAACCCCGTCATGCGGGGGGCGCGTCTCGAGCAGTACTTC
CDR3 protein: CASNPVMRGARLEQYF

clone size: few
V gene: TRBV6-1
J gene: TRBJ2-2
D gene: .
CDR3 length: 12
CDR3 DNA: TGTGCCAGCATCTGGGCTACCGGGGAGCTGTTTTTT
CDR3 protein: CASIWATGELFF

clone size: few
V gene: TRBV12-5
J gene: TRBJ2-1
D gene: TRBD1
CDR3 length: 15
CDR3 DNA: TGTGCTAGTGGACCCGGGACAGGTGATTACAATGAGCAGTTCTTC
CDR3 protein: CASGPGTGDYNEQFF

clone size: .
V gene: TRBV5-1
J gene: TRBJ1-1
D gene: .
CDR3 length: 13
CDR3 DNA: TGCGCCAGCAGCACCGACCGCGACACTGAAGCTTTCTTT
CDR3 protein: CASSTDRDTEAFF

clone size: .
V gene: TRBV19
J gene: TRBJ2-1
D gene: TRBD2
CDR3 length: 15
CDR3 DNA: TGTGCCACCTGGACTAGCGGGAGGGCAGGCAATGAGCAGTTCTTC
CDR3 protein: CATWTSGRAGNEQFF

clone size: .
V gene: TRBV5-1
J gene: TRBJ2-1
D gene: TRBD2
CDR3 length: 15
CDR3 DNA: TGCGCCAGCAGCGTACTAGCGGGACACGACAATGAGCAGTTCTTC
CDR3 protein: CASSVLAGHDNEQFF

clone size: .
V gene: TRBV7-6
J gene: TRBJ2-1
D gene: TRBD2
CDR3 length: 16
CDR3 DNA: TGTGCCAGCAGCTTAGTGCGGACTAGCGGGAACAATGAGCAGTTCTTC
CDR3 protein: CASSLVRTSGNNEQFF

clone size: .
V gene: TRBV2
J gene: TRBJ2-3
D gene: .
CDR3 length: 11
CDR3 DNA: TGTGCCAGCAGTGTATTAGATACGCAGTATTTT
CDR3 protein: CASSVLDTQYF

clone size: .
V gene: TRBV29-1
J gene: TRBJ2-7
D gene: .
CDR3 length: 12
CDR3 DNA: TGCAGTATGGGCAGAACCCCGTACGAGCAGTACTTC
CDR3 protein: CSMGRTPYEQYF

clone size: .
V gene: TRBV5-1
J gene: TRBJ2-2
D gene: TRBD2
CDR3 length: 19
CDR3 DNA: TGCGCCAGCAGCCCCTCCGGGACTAGCGGGAGGGCCTTTGGCGGGGAGCTGTTTTTT
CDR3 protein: CASSPSGTSGRAFGGELFF

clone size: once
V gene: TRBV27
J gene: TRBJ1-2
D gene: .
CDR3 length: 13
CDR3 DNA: TGTGCCAGCAGTTTACATGGCGGTGGAGGCTACACCTTC
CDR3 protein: CASSLHGGGGYTF

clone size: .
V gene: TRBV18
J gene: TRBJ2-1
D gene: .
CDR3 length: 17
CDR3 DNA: TGTGCCAGCTCACGAAATCCGTTCGGGAAGCCTTCAAATGAGCAGTTCTTC
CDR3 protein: CASSRNPFGKPSNEQFF

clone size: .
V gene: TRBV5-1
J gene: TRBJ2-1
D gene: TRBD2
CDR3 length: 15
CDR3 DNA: TGCGCCAGCAGCTCGGGACTAGCGGCCAACAATGAGCAGTTCTTC
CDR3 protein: CASSSGLAANNEQFF

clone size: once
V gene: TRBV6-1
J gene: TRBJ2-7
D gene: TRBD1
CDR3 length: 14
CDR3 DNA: TGTGCCAGCATCAACGGACAGGGGGGTCACGAGCAGTACTTC
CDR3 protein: CASINGQGGHEQYF

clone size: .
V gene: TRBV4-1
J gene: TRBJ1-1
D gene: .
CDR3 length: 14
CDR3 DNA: TGCGCCAGCAGCCAAACCGGGACAAGTCTTTCAGCTTTCTTT
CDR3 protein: CASSQTGTSLSAFF

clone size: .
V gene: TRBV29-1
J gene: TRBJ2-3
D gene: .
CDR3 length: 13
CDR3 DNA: TGCAGCGTTGTGGTTTCTAGCACAGATACGCAGTATTTT
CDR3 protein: CSVVVSSTDTQYF

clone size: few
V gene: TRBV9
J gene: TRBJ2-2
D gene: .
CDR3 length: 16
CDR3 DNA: TGTGCCAGCAGCCCACAAATAAACAGGGCCACCGGGGAGCTGTTTTTT
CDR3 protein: CASSPQINRATGELFF

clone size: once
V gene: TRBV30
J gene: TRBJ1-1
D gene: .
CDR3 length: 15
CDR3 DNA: TGTGCCTGGTCTGTGTGGGGGCCGATTGGGACTGAAGCTTTCTTT
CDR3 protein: CAWSVWGPIGTEAFF

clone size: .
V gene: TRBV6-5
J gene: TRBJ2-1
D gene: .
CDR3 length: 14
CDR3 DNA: TGTGCCAGCAGCTTGGGCTCCCGTTACAATGAGCAGTTCTTC
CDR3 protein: CASSLGSRYNEQFF

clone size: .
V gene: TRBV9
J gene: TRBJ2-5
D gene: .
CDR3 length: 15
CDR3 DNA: TGTGCCAGCAGCGTAGCAGGACAGAGGGTTGAGACCCAGTACTTC
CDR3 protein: CASSVAGQRVETQYF

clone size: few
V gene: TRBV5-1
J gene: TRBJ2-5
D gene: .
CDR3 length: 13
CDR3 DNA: TGCGCCAGCAGCCCCGGGTCCCAAGAGACCCAGTACTTC
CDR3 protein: CASSPGSQETQYF

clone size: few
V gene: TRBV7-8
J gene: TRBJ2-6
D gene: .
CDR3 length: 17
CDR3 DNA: TGTGCCAGCAGCTATCCGGGGGGCTTATCCGGGGCCAACGTCCTGACTTTC
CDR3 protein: CASSYPGGLSGANVLTF

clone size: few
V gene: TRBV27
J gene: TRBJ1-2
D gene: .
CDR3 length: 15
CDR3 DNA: TGTGCCAGCAGTTTAGAGGGAGGTCCCGTCTATGGCTACACCTTC
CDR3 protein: CASSLEGGPVYGYTF

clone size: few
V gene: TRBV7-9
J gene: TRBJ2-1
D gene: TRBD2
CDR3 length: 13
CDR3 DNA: TGTGCCAGCAGCTCAGTGGCGGGGGATGAGCAGTTCTTC
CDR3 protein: CASSSVAGDEQFF

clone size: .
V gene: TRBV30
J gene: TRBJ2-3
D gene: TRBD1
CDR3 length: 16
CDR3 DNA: TGTGCCTGGAGTGTTGGGACAGGGGCGACCACAGATACGCAGTATTTT
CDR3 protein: CAWSVGTGATTDTQYF

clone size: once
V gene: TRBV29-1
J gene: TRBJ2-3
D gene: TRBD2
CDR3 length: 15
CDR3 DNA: TGCAGCGTTGCCCGACTAGCGGCTAGCACAGATACGCAGTATTTT
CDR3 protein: CSVARLAASTDTQYF

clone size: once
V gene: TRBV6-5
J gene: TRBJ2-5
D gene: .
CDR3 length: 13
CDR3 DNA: TGTGCCAGCAGTTACGGGACCAAAGAGACCCAGTACTTC
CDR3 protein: CASSYGTKETQYF

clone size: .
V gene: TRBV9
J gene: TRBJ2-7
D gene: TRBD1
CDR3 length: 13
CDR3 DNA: TGTGCCAGCAGCCCACGGACAGGGGACGAGCAGTACTTC
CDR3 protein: CASSPRTGDEQYF

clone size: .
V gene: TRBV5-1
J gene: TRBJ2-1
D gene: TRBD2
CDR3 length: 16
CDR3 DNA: TGCGCCAGCAGCTTGTCGGGGGAGGGGTCCTACAATGAGCAGTTCTTC
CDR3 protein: CASSLSGEGSYNEQFF

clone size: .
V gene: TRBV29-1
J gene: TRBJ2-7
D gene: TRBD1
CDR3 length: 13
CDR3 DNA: TGCAGCGTCGCCGGGACAGACTCCTACGAGCAGTACTTC
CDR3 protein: CSVAGTDSYEQYF

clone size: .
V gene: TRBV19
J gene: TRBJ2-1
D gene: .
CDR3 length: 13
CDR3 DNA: TGTGCCAGCAGCAGGGGCTCCTACAATGAGCAGTTCTTC
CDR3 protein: CASSRGSYNEQFF

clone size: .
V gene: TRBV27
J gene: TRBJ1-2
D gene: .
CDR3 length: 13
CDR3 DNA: TGTGCCAGCAGTGGGACGGCACAGTATGGCTACACCTTC
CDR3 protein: CASSGTAQYGYTF

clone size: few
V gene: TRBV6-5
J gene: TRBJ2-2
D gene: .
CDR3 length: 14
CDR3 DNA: TGTGCCAGCAGTTACCTAGGGATTACCGGGGAGCTGTTTTTT
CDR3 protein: CASSYLGITGELFF

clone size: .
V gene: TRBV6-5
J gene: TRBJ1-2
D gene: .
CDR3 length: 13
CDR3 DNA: TGTGCCAGCAGTTACTGGCAGGGGAATGGCTACACCTTC
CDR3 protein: CASSYWQGNGYTF

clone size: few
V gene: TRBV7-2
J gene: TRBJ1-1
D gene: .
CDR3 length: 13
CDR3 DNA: TGTGCCAGCAGCCAGATTGTGGGGCTAGAAGCTTTCTTT
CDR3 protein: CASSQIVGLEAFF

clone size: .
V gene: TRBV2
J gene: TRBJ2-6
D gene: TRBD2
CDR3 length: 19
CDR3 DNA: TGTGCCAGCAGCCCACTAGCGGGAGGGCCTGGTTCTGGGGCCAACGTCCTGACTTTC
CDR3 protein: CASSPLAGGPGSGANVLTF

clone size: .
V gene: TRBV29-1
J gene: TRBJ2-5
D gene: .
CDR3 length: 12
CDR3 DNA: TGCAGCGCCGGACTGTCACAAGAGACCCAGTACTTC
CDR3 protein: CSAGLSQETQYF

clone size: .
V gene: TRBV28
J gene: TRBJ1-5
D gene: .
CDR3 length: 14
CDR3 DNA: TGTGCCAGCCAGCGTTCTGTAAGCAATCAGCCCCAGCATTTT
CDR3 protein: CASQRSVSNQPQHF

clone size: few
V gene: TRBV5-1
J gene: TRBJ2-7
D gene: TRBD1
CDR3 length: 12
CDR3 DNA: TGCGCCAGCAGCGGGGACAGGTACGAGCAGTACTTC
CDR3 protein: CASSGDRYEQYF

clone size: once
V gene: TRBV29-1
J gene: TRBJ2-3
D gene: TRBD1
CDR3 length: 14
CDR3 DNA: TGCAGCGTCACAGGGGATCGTGGCACAGATACGCAGTATTTT
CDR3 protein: CSVTGDRGTDTQYF

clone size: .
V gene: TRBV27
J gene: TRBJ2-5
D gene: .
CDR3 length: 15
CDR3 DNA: TGTGCCAGCAGTTTATTTCCGACTACCCAAGAGACCCAGTACTTC
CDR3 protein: CASSLFPTTQETQYF

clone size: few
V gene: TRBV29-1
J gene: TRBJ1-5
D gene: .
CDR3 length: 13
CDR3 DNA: TGCAGCGTGGAGGGGCAGGAAGGTCAGCCCCAGCATTTT
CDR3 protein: CSVEGQEGQPQHF

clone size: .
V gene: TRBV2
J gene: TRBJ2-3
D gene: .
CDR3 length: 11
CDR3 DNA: TGTGCCAGCAGTCTACAAGATACGCAGTATTTT
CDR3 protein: CASSLQDTQYF

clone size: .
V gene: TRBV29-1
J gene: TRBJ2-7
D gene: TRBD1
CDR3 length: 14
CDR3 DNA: TGCAGCGTGGCCCCAGGGACAGGGTTGTACGAGCAGTACTTC
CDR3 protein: CSVAPGTGLYEQYF

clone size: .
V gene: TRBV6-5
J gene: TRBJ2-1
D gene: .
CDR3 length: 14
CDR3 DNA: TGTGCCAGCAGGGAGACGCCCCAGGGGCGGGAGCAGTTCTTC
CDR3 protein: CASRETPQGREQFF

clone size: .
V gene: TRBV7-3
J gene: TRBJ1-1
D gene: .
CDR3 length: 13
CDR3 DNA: TGTGCCAGCAGCGGCCCGGGGAACACTGAAGCTTTCTTT
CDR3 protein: CASSGPGNTEAFF

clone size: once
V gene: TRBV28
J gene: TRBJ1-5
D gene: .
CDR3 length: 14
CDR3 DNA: TGTGCCAGCAGTTTATCCGGTAGCAATCAGCCCCAGCATTTT
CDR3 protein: CASSLSGSNQPQHF